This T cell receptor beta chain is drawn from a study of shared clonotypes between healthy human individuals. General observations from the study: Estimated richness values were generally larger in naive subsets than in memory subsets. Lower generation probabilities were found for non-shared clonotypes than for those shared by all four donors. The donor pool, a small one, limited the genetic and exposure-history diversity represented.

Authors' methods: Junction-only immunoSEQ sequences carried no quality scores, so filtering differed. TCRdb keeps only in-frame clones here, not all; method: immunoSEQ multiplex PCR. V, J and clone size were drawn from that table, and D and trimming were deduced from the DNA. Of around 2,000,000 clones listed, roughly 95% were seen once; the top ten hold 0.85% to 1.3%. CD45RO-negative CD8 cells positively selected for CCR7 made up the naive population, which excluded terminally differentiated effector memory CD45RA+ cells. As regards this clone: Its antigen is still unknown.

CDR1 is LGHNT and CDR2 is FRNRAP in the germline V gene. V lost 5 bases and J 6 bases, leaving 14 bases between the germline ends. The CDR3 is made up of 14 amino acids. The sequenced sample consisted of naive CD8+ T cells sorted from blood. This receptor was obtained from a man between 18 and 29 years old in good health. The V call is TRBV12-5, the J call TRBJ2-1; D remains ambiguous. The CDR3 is CASGLQSLGNEQFF. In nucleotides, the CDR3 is TGTGCTAGTGGTCTCCAGAGTTTAGGCAATGAGCAGTTCTTC.